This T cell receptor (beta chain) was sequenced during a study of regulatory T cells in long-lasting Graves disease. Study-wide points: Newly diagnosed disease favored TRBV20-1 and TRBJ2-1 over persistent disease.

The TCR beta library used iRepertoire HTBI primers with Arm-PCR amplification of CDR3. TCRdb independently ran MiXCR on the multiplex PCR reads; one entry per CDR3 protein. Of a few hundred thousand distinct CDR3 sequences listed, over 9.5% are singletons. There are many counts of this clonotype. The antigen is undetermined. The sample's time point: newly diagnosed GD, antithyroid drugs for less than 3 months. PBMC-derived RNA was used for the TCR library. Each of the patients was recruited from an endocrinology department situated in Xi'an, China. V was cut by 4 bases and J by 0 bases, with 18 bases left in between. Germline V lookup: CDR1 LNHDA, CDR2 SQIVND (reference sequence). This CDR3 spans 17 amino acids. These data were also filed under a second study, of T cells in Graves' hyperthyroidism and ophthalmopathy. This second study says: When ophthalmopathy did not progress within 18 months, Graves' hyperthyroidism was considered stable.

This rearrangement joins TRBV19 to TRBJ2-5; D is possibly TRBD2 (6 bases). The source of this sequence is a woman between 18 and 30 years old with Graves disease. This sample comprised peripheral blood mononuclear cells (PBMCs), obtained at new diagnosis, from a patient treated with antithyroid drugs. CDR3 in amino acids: CASSRGRAGVNQETQYF. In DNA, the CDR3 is TGTGCCAGTAGTAGGGGACGAGCGGGCGTTAACCAAGAGACCCAGTACTTC. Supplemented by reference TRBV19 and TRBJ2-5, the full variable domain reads DGGITQSPKYLFRKEGQNVTLSCEQNLNHDAMYWYRQDPGQGLRLIYYSQIVNDFQKGDIAEGYSVSREKKESFPLTVTSAQKNPTAFYLCASSRGRAGVNQETQYFGPGTRLLVL.